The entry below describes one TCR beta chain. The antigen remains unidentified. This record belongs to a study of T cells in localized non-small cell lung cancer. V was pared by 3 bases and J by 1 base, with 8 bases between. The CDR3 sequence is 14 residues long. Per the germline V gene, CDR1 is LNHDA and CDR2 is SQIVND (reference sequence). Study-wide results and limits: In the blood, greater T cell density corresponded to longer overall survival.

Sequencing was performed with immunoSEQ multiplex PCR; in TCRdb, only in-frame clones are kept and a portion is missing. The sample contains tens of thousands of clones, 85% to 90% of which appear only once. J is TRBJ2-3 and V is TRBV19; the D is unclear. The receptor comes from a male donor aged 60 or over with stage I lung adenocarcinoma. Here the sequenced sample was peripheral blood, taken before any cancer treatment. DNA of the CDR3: TGTGCCAGTAGTATTGGTAGGGGCACAGATACGCAGTATTTT. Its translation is CASSIGRGTDTQYF. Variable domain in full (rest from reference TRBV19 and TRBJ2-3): DGGITQSPKYLFRKEGQNVTLSCEQNLNHDAMYWYRQDPGQGLRLIYYSQIVNDFQKGDIAEGYSVSREKKESFPLTVTSAQKNPTAFYLCASSIGRGTDTQYFGPGTRLTVL.